The 18 T cell receptor beta chains below all came from one sample that was sequenced in a study of shared clonotypes between healthy human individuals. Measured with immunoSEQ multiplex PCR; TCRdb has only the in-frame clones, and not every one. The sample shows hundreds of thousands of clones, around 73% of them seen only once. Sample: memory CD4+ T cells sorted from blood. The subset denotes: CD45RA-negative fraction. The source of these receptors is a woman aged 25-40 years in good health.

About this clone: Distinct nucleotide sequences in the sample also encode this CDR3. J is TRBJ2-7 and V is TRBV14; D gene uncertain. Germline CDR1 and CDR2: SGHDN and FVKESK. V lost 1 base and J 2 bases, leaving 6 bases between the germline ends. CDR3 length equals 13 residues. The CDR3 DNA reads as TGTGCCAGCAGCCAAGGTGGTACCTACGAGCAGTACTTC. This codes for CASSQGGTYEQYF.

On this clone itself: The same CDR3 arises from other DNA sequences in this sample as well. The chain combines TRBV25-1 with TRBJ2-1; no clear D. The germline V and J ends were trimmed by 2 bases and 5 bases, with 1 base remaining between them. Germline assignment: CDR1 MGHDK and CDR2 SYGVNS. CDR3 length equals 11 residues. The CDR3 nucleotides read TGTGCCAGCAGTGAAAACAATGAGCAGTTCTTC. This sequence encodes CASSENNEQFF.

V gene TRBV5-1 combines with J gene TRBJ2-7; a weak D match, TRBD1 (5 bases). CDR3 length: 13 amino acids. Germline CDR1 and CDR2: SGHRS and YFSETQ. V was shortened by 2 bases and J by 5 bases, with 11 bases between the two germline ends. Here the CDR3 DNA reads TGCGCCAGCAGCTTCGAGACAGCTAACGAGCAGTACTTC. Translated, it gives CASSFETANEQYF.

This clone was found a few times. The rearrangement joins TRBV5-1 to TRBJ2-3; D may be TRBD1 (6 bases). The ends were cut back, 4 bases at V and 2 bases at J, with 11 bases in the middle. From germline, CDR1 is SGHRS and CDR2 YFSETQ. This CDR3 has 14 residues. The CDR3 DNA reads TGCGCCAGCAGCCGACAGGACAACACAGATACGCAGTATTTT. Translated: CASSRQDNTDTQYF.

J is TRBJ1-1 and V is TRBV6-5, with TRBD1 as a possible D gene (6 bases). The V end was cut by 6 bases, the J end by 2 bases, with 13 bases between. The CDR3 has 14 residues. Germline CDR1 and CDR2: MNHEY and SVGAGI. CDR3 loop: CASSQTGVNTEAFF. CDR3 DNA: TGTGCCAGCAGCCAGACAGGAGTTAACACTGAAGCTTTCTTT.

This chain links TRBV27 with TRBJ1-3; no clear D. The CDR3 loop spans 14 amino acids. Germline V CDR1 and CDR2: MNHEY, SMNVEV (reference sequence). Trimming left V 5 bases short and J 0 bases short, with 8 bases between. CDR3 nucleotides: TGTGCCAGCAGTGCCTGGGGCTCTGGAAACACCATATATTTT. As protein: CASSAWGSGNTIYF.

The chain carries TRBV25-1 and TRBJ1-2; TRBD1 matches 8 bases. The germline gives CDR1 MGHDK, CDR2 SYGVNS. The CDR3 runs 14 residues. The V and J ends lost 6 bases and 7 bases, in that order; junction bases with no gene match: 10. The CDR3 DNA sequence: TGTGCCAGCAGCTTTGGACAGGGCCGGCTTGGCTACACCTTC. As protein: CASSFGQGRLGYTF.

V is TRBV2 and J is TRBJ2-1, with no clear D. V shed 2 bases and J shed 10 bases, with 6 bases lying between them. Germline V gene sequence: CDR1 SNHLY, CDR2 FYNNEI. The CDR3 is 11 residues long. The CDR3 DNA reads as TGTGCCAGCAGTGAATTGGAAGAGCAGTTCTTC. Its protein is CASSELEEQFF.

This clone was seen a handful of times. Other DNA sequences from this sample encode an identical CDR3 as well. The J gene is TRBJ2-1, the V gene TRBV11-2, with unresolved D. Trimming pared 1 base from V and 9 bases from J, leaving 4 bases between. The CDR3 runs to 11 residues. The germline V gene encodes CDR1 SGHAT and CDR2 FQNNGV. The CDR3 is CASSLGGEQFF. DNA of the CDR3: TGTGCCAGCAGCTTAGGTGGTGAGCAGTTCTTC.

The rearrangement links TRBV4-2 to TRBJ1-5; D is ambiguous. Germline V gene sequence: CDR1 LGHNA, CDR2 YNFKEQ. V was cut by 6 bases and J by 1 base, with 4 bases left in between. The CDR3 has 12 residues. For the CDR3, the DNA is TGTGCCAGCAGACCAAGCAATCAGCCCCAGCATTTT. Protein product: CASRPSNQPQHF.

The chain joins TRBV6-1 to TRBJ2-3; D unresolved. There are 14 residues in the CDR3. The germline V gene has CDR1 MNHNS and CDR2 SASEGT. V shed 8 bases and J shed 9 bases, with 21 bases lying between them. DNA of the CDR3: TGTGCCAGCCGTACGGAGCCCCTGTTAGGCACGCAGTATTTT. Translated, it gives CASRTEPLLGTQYF.

This chain uses TRBV5-4 with TRBJ1-2, with D uncertain. Per germline, CDR1 SGHNT and CDR2 YYREEE (reference sequence). There are 13 residues in the CDR3. Deletions cut 2 bases from V and 0 bases from J, with 5 bases between. CDR3: CASSFRTNYGYTF. CDR3 DNA: TGTGCCAGCAGCTTCCGAACTAACTATGGCTACACCTTC.

A remark on this clone: Compared with germline, one end of the junction differs, possibly owing to a read error. This rearrangement joins TRBV23-1 to TRBJ2-3; either TRBD1 or TRBD2 may supply D (5 bases each). TRBV23-1 qualifies as an ORF whose function is uncertain. The length of the CDR3 is 11 residues. CDR3 in DNA: TGCGCCAGCAGTCTTGGTGTCTGGGACGCATTT. Residues: CASSLGVWDAF.

This clone was recorded a few times. This chain connects TRBV5-1 to TRBJ1-2; 12 bases align to TRBD1. The CDR3 length is 15 residues. The germline gives CDR1 SGHRS, CDR2 YFSETQ. V trimming: 7 bases; J trimming: 1 base; junction bases outside the gene matches: 5. The DNA for the CDR3 is TGCGCCAGCGGGGACAGGGGGCCAGGTAACTATGGCTACACCTTC. This gives the protein CASGDRGPGNYGYTF.

This chain connects TRBV5-5 to TRBJ1-2; D unresolved. The CDR3 consists of 11 residues. CDR1 SGHKS and CDR2 YYEKEE come from the germline V gene (reference sequence). V was clipped by 3 bases and J by 6 bases, with 6 bases between them. The CDR3 region is CASSSGHGYTF. CDR3 bases: TGTGCCAGCAGCTCAGGCCATGGCTACACCTTC.

V is TRBV7-9 and J is TRBJ1-3; 7 bases fit TRBD1. V trimming: 4 bases; J trimming: 4 bases; junction bases outside the gene matches: 10. The CDR3 covers 16 residues. Germline values: CDR1 SEHNR, CDR2 FQNEAQ (reference sequence). The CDR3, as DNA: TGTGCCAGCAGCTCCCAACGTCGGGACAGCGGAAACACCATATATTTT. This translates into CASSSQRRDSGNTIYF.

This clone occurred a few times. The gene calls are TRBV10-2 and TRBJ2-1; 13 bases match TRBD2. CDR3 length equals 17 residues. J gave up 5 bases and V 0 bases, and 4 bases lay outside the gene matches. Germline loops: CDR1 WSHSY, CDR2 SAAADI. The DNA for the CDR3 is TGCGCCAGCAGTGAGTCGATGGGGACTAGCGGGAACAATGAGCAGTTCTTC. Its protein product is CASSESMGTSGNNEQFF.

The chain uses TRBV4-2 and TRBJ2-3; 9 positions agree with TRBD2. The CDR3 runs to 15 residues. Germline trimming cut 0 bases from V and 7 bases from J; bases unmatched to any gene: 5. CDR1 and CDR2 from the germline V gene are LGHNA and YNFKEQ. The CDR3 DNA follows: TGTGCCAGCAGCCAAGACTTGACTAGCGGCTATACGCAGTATTTT. This codes for CASSQDLTSGYTQYF.